In its sample, the clone carrying this TCR beta chain was seen a few times. Its antigen is unidentified. The source of the sample is a study of cytomegalovirus exposure and HLA in healthy donors. Findings of the study overall: Listed as cytomegalovirus-associated were 164 TCR beta chains. Indistinguishable V segments such as TRBV6-2 and TRBV6-3 were excluded. Later findings reportedly placed an Asian-associated ancestry cluster below the roughly 690-donor mean for N-insertions. Most subjects' HLA-A and HLA-B alleles were reportedly predicted from TCR beta sequences.

PCR used 60 Vbeta primers and 13 Jbeta primers. Profiling relied on immunoSEQ multiplex PCR, and the TCRdb table lists in-frame clones only, not all of them. The sample lists around 130,000 clones; over 75% were seen once. Trimming took 0 bases from V and 5 from J, leaving 11 bases between them. The CDR3 length is 15 residues. Germline V gene sequence: CDR1 SGDLS, CDR2 YYNGEE. The genes are TRBV9 and TRBJ2-2; possibly TRBD1 for D (5 bases). The TCR sequence derives from a woman aged 40 to 49 in good health and CMV-seronegative. Sequencing was performed on PBMCs. The CDR3 protein is CASSVAQTVTGELFF. The CDR3 bases are TGTGCCAGCAGCGTAGCACAGACAGTGACCGGGGAGCTGTTTTTT.